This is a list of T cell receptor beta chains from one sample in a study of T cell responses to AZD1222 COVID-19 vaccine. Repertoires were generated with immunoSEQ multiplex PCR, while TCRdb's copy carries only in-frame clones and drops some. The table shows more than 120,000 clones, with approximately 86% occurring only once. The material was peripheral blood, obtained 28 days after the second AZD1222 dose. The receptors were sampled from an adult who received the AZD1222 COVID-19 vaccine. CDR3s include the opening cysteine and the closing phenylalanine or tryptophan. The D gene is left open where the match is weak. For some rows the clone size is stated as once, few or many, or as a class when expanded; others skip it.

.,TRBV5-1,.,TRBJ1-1,CASSLVGGHTEAFF,TGCGCCAGCAGCTTGGTGGGGGGGCACACTGAAGCTTTCTTT
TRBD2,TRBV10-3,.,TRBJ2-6,CAIRLAGSSGANVLTF,TGTGCCATCCGACTAGCGGGAAGCTCTGGGGCCAACGTCCTGACTTTC
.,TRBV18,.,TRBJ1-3,CASSGGSSGNTIYF,TGTGCCAGCTCAGGGGGATCCTCTGGAAACACCATATATTTT
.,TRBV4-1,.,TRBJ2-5,CASSQTSRQETQYF,TGCGCCAGCAGCCAAACTAGCCGTCAAGAGACCCAGTACTTC
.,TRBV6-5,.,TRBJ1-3,CASSYDRNGLNTIYF,TGTGCCAGCAGTTATGACCGGAACGGTTTAAACACCATATATTTT
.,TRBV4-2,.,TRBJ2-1,CASSPLDSDNEQFF,TGTGCCAGCAGCCCCCTAGACAGCGACAATGAGCAGTTCTTC
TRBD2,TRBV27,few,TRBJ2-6,CASSFVSSGGLSGANVLTF,TGTGCCAGCAGTTTTGTATCTAGCGGGGGGCTGTCTGGGGCCAACGTCCTGACTTTC
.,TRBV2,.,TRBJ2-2,CASSEEVAANTGELFF,TGTGCCAGCAGTGAAGAAGTAGCGGCGAACACCGGGGAGCTGTTTTTT
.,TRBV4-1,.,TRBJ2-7,CASSPTPQIYEQYF,TGCGCCAGCAGCCCCACCCCGCAGATCTACGAGCAGTACTTC
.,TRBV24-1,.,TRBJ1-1,CATSYRDSTEAFF,TGTGCCACCAGTTACAGGGATAGCACTGAAGCTTTCTTT
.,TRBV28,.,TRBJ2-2,CASSPAGTDATGELFF,TGTGCCAGCAGTCCGGCCGGGACCGACGCCACCGGGGAGCTGTTTTTT
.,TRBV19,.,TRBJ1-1,CASSTPGTSYEAFF,TGTGCCAGTAGTACCCCCGGGACATCTTATGAAGCTTTCTTT
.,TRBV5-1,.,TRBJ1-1,CASSSYGLERAEAFF,TGCGCCAGCAGCTCTTACGGGCTCGAAAGGGCTGAAGCTTTCTTT
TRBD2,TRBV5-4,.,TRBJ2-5,CASRWFGTSGGKTQYF,TGTGCCAGCAGGTGGTTCGGGACTAGCGGGGGGAAGACCCAGTACTTC
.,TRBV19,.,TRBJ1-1,CASTVGWGLNTEAFF,TGTGCCAGTACTGTGGGCTGGGGACTGAACACTGAAGCTTTCTTT
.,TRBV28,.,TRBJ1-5,CASSFWGMSKGKIADQPQHF,TGTGCCAGCAGTTTTTGGGGGATGTCGAAAGGAAAGATAGCGGACCAGCCCCAGCATTTT
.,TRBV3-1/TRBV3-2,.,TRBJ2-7,CASSIRLGVYEQYF,TGTGCCAGCAGCATAAGATTGGGGGTCTACGAGCAGTACTTC
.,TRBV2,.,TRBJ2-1,CASGLFPRNEQFF,TGTGCCAGCGGATTGTTCCCCCGCAATGAGCAGTTCTTC
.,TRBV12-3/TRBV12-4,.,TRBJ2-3,CASSEGPAGTQYF,TGTGCCAGCAGTGAGGGACCCGCGGGTACGCAGTATTTT
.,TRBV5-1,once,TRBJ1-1,CASSLGGRMNTEAFF,TGCGCCAGCAGCTTGGGTGGCAGGATGAACACTGAAGCTTTCTTT
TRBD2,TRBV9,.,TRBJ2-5,CASSVARGQETQYF,TGTGCCAGCAGCGTAGCGCGGGGGCAAGAGACCCAGTACTTC
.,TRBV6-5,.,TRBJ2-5,CASTYGRGNQETQYF,TGTGCCAGCACCTACGGACGGGGGAACCAAGAGACCCAGTACTTC
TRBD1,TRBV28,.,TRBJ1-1,CASSRQTGREAFF,TGTGCCAGCAGCCGCCAGACAGGGCGGGAAGCTTTCTTT
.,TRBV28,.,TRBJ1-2,CATTWTAANYGYTF,TGTGCCACCACTTGGACAGCCGCTAACTATGGCTACACCTTC
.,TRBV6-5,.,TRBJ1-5,CASKQLAAGNQPQHF,TGTGCCAGCAAACAATTGGCGGCAGGCAATCAGCCCCAGCATTTT